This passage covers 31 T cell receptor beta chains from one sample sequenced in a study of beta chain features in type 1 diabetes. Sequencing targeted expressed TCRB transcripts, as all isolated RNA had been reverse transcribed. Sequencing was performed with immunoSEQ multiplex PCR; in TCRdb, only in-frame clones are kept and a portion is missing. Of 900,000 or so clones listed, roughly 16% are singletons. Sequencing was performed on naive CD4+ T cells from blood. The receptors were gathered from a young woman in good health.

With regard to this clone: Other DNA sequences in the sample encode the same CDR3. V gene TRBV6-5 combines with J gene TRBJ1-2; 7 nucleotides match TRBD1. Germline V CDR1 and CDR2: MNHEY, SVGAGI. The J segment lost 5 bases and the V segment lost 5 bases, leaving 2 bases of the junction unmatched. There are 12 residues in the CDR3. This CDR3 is CASSPTGYGYTF. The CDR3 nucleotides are TGTGCCAGCAGTCCGACAGGGTATGGCTACACCTTC.

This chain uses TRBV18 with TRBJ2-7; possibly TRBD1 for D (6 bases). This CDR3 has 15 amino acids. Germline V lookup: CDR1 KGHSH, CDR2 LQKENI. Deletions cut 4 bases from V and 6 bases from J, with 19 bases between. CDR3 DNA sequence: TGTGCCAGCTCACAATACCGGGACACCGCTTTCGAGCAGTACTTC. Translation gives CASSQYRDTAFEQYF.

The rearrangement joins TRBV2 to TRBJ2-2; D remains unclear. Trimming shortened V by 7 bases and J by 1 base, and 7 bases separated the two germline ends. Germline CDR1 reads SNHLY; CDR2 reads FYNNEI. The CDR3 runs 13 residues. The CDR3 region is CASTPGNTGELFF. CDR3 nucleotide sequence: TGTGCCAGCACCCCAGGGAACACCGGGGAGCTGTTTTTT.

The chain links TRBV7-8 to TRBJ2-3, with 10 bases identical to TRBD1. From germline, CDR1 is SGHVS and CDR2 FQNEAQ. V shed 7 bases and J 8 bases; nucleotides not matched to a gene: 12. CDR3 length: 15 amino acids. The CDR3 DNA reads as TGTGCCAGCACCAAAGGGACAGGGGTAATGGGTACGCAGTATTTT. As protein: CASTKGTGVMGTQYF.

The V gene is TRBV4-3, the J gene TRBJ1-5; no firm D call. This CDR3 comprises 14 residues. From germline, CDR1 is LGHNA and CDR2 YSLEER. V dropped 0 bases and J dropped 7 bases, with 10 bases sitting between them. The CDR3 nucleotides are TGCGCCAGCAGCCAAGATGTTTTTGGGCAGCCCCAGCATTTT. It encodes CASSQDVFGQPQHF.

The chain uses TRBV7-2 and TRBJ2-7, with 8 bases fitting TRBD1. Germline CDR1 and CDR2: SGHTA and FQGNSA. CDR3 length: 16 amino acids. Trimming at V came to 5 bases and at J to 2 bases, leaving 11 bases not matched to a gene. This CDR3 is CASSPTGTGVAYEQYF. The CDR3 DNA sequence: TGTGCCAGCAGCCCTACCGGGACAGGTGTCGCCTACGAGCAGTACTTC.

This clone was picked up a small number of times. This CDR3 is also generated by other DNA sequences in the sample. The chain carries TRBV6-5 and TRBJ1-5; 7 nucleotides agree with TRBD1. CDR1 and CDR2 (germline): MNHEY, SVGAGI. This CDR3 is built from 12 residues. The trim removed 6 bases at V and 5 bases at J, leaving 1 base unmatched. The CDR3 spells CASSQGDQPQHF. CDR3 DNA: TGTGCCAGCAGCCAGGGGGATCAGCCCCAGCATTTT.

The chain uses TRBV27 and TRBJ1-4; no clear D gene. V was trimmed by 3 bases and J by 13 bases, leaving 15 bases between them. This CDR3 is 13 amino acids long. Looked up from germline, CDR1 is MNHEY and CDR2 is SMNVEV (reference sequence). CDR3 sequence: CASSFAERSGLFF. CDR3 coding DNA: TGTGCCAGCAGTTTCGCAGAACGGTCGGGACTGTTTTTT.

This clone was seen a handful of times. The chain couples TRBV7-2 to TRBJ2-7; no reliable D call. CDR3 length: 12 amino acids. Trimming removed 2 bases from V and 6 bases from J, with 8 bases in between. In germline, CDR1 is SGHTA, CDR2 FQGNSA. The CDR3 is CASSLPVGEQYF. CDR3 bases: TGTGCCAGCAGCTTACCGGTTGGCGAGCAGTACTTC.

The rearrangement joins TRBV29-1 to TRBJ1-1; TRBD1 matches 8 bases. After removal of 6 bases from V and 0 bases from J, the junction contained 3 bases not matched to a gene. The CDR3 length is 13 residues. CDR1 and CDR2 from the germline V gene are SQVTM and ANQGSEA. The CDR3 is CSVQGALNTEAFF. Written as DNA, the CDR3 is TGCAGCGTCCAGGGGGCGTTGAACACTGAAGCTTTCTTT.

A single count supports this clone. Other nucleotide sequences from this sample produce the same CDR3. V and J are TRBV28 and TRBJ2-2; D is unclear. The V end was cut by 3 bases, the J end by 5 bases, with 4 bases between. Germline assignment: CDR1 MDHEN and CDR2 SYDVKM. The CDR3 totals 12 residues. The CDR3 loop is CASSLGTGELFF. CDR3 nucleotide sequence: TGTGCCAGCAGTTTGGGTACCGGGGAGCTGTTTTTT. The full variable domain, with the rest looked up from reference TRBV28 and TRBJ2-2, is DVKVTQSSRYLVKRTGEKVFLECVQDMDHENMFWYRQDPGLGLRLIYFSYDVKMKEKGDIPEGYSVSREKKERFSLILESASTNQTSMYLCASSLGTGELFFGEGSRLTVL.

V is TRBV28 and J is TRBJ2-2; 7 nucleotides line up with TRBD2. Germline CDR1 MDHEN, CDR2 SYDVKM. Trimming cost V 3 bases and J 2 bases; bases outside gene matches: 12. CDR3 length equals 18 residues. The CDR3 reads CASSLYWSAGDNTGELFF. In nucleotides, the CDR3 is TGTGCCAGCAGTTTGTATTGGTCGGCGGGAGATAACACCGGGGAGCTGTTTTTT.

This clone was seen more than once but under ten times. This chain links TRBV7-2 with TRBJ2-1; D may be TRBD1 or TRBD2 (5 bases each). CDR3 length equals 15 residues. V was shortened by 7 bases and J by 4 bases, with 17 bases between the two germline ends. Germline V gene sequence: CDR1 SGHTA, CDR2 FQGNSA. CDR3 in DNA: TGTGCCAGCAATCTAGGGGTTCGGGAATACAATGAGCAGTTCTTC. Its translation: CASNLGVREYNEQFF.

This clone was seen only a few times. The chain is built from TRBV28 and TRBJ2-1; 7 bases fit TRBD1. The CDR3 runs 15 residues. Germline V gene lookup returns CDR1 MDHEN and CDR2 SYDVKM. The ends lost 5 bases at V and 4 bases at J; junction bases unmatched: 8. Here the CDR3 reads CASSTGRGLYNEQFF. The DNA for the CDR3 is TGTGCCAGCAGTACCGGTAGGGGGCTATACAATGAGCAGTTCTTC.

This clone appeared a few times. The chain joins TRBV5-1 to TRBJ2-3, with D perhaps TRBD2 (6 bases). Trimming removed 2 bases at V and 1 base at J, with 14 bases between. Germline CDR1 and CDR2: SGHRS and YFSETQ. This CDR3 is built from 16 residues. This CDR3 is CASSFRLGVGTDTQYF. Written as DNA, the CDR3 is TGCGCCAGCAGCTTTAGACTAGGAGTGGGCACAGATACGCAGTATTTT.

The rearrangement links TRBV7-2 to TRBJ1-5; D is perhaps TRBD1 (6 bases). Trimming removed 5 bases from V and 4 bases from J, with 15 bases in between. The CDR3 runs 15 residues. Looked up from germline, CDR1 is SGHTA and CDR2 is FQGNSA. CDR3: CASSPGTFPNQPQHF. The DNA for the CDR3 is TGTGCCAGCAGCCCAGGGACATTCCCGAATCAGCCCCAGCATTTT.

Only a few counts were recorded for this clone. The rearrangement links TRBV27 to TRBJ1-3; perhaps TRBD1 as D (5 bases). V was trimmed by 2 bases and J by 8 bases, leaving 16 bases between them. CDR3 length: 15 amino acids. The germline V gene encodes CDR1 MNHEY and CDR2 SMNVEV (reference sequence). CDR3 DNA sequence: TGTGCCAGCAGTTTAGTGGGGACCCCGGAGGACACCATATATTTT. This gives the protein CASSLVGTPEDTIYF.

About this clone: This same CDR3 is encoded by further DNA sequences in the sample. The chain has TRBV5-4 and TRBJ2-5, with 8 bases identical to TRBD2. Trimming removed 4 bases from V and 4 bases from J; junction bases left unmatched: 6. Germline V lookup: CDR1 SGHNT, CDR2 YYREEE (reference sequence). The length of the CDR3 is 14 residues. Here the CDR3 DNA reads TGTGCCAGCAGCCTCCCGGGGGGGCGAGAGACCCAGTACTTC. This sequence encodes CASSLPGGRETQYF.

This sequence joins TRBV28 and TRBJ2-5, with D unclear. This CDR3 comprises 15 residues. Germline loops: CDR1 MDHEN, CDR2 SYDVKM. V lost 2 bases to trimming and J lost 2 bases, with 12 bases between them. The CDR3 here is CASSLPGASQETQYF. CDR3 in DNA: TGTGCCAGCAGTTTACCCGGAGCGTCTCAAGAGACCCAGTACTTC.

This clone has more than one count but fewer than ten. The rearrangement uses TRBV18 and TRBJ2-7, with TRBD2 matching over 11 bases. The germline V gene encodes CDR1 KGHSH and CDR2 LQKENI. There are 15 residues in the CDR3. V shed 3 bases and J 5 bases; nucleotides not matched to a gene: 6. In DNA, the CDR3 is TGTGCCAGCTCACCGGCTAGCGGGAGGTTGAACGAGCAGTACTTC. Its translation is CASSPASGRLNEQYF.

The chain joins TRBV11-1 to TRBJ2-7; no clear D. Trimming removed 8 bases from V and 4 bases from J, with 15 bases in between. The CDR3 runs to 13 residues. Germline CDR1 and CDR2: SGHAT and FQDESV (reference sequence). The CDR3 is CASGSYLGYEQYF. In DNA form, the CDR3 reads TGTGCCAGCGGATCGTATTTAGGGTACGAGCAGTACTTC.

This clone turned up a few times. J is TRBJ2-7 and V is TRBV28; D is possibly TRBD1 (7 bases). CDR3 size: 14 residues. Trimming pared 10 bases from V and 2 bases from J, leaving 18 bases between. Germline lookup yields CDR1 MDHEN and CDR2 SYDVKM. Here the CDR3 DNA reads TGTGCCACCCAGGGGGGATGGCAGACCTACGAGCAGTACTTC. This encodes CATQGGWQTYEQYF. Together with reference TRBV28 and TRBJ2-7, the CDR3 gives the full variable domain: DVKVTQSSRYLVKRTGEKVFLECVQDMDHENMFWYRQDPGLGLRLIYFSYDVKMKEKGDIPEGYSVSREKKERFSLILESASTNQTSMYLCATQGGWQTYEQYFGPGTRLTVT.

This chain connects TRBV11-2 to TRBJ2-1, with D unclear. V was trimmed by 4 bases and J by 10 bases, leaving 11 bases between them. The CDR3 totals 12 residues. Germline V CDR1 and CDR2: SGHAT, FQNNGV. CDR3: CASSYGLREQFF. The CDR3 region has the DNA TGTGCCAGCAGCTATGGGTTACGGGAGCAGTTCTTC.

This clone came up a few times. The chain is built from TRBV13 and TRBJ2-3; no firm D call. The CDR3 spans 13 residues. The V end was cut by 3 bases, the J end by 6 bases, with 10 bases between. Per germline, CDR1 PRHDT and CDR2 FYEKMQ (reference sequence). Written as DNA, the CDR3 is TGTGCCAGCAGCTTGGCGCGCTGGGATACGCAGTATTTT. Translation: CASSLARWDTQYF. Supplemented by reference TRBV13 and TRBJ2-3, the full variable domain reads AAGVIQSPRHLIKEKRETATLKCYPIPRHDTVYWYQQGPGQDPQFLISFYEKMQSDKGSIPDRFSAQQFSDYHSELNMSSLELGDSALYFCASSLARWDTQYFGPGTRLTVL.

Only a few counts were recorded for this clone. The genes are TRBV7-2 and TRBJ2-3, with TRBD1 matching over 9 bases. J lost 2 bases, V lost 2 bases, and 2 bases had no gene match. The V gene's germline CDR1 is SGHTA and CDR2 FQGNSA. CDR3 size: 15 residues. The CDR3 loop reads CASSLWDRVTDTQYF. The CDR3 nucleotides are TGTGCCAGCAGCTTATGGGACAGGGTCACAGATACGCAGTATTTT.

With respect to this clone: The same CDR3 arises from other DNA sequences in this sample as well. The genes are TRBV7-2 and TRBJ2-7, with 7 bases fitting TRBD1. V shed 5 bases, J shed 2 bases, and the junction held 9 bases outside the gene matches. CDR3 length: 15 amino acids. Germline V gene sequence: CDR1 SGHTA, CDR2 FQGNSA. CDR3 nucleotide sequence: TGTGCCAGCAGCCTAAGACAGGGTGCCACCTACGAGCAGTACTTC. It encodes CASSLRQGATYEQYF.

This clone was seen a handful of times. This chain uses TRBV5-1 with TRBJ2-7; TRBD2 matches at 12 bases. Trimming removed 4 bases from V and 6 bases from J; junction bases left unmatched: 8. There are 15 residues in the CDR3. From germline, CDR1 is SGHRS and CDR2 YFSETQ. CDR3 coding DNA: TGCGCCAGCAGCAGCACGGGACTAGCGGGCTCCGAGCAGTACTTC. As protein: CASSSTGLAGSEQYF. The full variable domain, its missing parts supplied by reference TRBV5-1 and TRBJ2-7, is KAGVTQTPRYLIKTRGQQVTLSCSPISGHRSVSWYQQTPGQGLQFLFEYFSETQRNKGNFPGRFSGRQFSNSRSEMNVSTLELGDSALYLCASSSTGLAGSEQYFGPGTRLTVT.

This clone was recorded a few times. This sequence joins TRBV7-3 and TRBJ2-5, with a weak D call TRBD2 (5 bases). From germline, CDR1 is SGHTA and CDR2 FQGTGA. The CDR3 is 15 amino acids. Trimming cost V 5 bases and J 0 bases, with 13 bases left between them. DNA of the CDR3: TGTGCCAGCAGCCGAACGGGATCAGACCAAGAGACCCAGTACTTC. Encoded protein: CASSRTGSDQETQYF.

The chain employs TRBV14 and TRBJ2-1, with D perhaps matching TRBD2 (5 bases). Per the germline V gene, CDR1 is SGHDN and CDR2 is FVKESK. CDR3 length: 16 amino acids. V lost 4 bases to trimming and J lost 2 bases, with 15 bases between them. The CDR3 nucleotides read TGTGCCAGCAGCCCTTTTCTAGCCCCAACCTACAATGAGCAGTTCTTC. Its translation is CASSPFLAPTYNEQFF.

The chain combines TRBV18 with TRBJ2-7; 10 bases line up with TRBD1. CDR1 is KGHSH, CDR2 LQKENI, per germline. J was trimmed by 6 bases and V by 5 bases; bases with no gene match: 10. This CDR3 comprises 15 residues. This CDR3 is CASSSTGGGSLEQYF. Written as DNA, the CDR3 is TGTGCCAGCTCATCGACAGGGGGCGGCTCTCTCGAGCAGTACTTC.

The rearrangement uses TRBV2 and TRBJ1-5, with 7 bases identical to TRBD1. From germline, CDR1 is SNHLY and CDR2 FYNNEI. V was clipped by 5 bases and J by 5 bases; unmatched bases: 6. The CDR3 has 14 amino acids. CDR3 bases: TGTGCCAGCAGTACAGGGGTACGGGATCAGCCCCAGCATTTT. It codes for CASSTGVRDQPQHF.